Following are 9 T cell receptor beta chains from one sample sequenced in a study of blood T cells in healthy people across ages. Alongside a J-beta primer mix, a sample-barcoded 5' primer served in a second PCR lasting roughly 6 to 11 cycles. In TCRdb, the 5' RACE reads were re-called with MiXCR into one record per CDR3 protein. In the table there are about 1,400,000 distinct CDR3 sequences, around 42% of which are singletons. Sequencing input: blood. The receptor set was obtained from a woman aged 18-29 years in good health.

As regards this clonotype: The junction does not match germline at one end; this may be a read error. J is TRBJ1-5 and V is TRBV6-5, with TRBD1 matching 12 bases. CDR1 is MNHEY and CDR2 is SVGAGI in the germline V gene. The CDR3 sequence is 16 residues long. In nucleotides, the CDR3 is TGTGCCAGCAGGGGACAGGGGGCGTTAAGCACTCAGCCCCAGCATTTT. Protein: CASRGQGALSTQPQHF.

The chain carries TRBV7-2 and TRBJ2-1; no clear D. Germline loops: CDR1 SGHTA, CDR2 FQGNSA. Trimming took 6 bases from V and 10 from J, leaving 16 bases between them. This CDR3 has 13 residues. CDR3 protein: CASRRATGGEQFF. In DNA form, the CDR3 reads TGTGCCAGCAGAAGGGCTACCGGTGGGGAGCAGTTCTTC.

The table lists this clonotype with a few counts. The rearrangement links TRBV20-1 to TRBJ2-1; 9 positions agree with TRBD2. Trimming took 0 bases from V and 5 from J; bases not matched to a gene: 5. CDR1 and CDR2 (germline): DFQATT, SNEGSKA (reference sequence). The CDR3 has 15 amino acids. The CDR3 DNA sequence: TGCAGTGCTAGAGATAGCGGGGGTTACGACAATGAGCAGTTCTTC. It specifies CSARDSGGYDNEQFF.

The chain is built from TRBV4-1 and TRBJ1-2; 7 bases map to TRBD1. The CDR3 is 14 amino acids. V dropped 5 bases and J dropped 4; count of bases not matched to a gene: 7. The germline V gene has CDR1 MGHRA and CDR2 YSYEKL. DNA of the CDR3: TGCGCCAGCAGCTCGACAGGGAATCTCTATGGCTACACCTTC. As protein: CASSSTGNLYGYTF.

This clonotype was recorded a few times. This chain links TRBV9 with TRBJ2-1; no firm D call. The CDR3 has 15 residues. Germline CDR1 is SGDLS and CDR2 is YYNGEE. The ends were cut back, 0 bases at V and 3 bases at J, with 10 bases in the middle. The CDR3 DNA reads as TGTGCCAGCAGCGTAGTAGGTGGGAACTACAATGAGCAGTTCTTC. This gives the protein CASSVVGGNYNEQFF.

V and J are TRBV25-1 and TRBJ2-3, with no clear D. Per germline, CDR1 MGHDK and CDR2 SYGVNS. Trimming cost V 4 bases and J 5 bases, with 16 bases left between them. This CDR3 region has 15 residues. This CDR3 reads CASSARADRGDTQYF. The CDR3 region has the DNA TGTGCCAGCAGTGCCCGAGCAGATAGAGGAGATACGCAGTATTTT.

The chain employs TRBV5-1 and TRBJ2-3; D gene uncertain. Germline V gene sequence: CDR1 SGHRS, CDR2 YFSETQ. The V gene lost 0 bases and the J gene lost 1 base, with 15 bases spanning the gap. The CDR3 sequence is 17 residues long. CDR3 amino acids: CASSLALVELRTDTQYF. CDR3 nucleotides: TGCGCCAGCAGCTTGGCGTTAGTGGAGTTGCGCACAGATACGCAGTATTTT.

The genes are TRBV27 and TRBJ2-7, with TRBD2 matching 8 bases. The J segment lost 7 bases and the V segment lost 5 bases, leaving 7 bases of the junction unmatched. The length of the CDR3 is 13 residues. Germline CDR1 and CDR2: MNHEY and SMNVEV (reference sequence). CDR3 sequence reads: CASSPPGLVEQYF. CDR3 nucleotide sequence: TGTGCCAGCAGTCCCCCGGGACTAGTAGAGCAGTACTTC.

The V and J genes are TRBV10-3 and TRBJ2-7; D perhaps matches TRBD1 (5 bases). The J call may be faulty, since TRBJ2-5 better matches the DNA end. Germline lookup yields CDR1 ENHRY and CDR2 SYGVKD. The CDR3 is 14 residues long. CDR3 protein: CAISEATAKETQYF. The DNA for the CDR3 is TGTGCCATCAGTGAGGCGACAGCTAAAGAGACCCAGTACTTC.